One T cell receptor (beta chain) is described in this entry. The sample comes from a study of blood T cell repertoires in COVID-19. The method was immunoSEQ multiplex PCR; TCRdb's version includes in-frame clones alone and lacks a portion of them. The table records some 150,000 clones, roughly 87% of them present only once. This TCR was recovered from a woman in her fifties or sixties with acute or convalescent COVID-19. Material for sequencing was peripheral blood.

The CDR3 protein is CASSVGPVLGNTIYF. As DNA, the CDR3 is TGTGCCAGCAGCGTAGGCCCAGTCCTTGGAAACACCATATATTTT. The V and J genes are TRBV9 and TRBJ1-3; D is ambiguous. CDR1 and CDR2 from the germline V gene are SGDLS and YYNGEE. This CDR3 spans 15 amino acids. Trimming shortened V by 0 bases and J by 3 bases, and 10 bases separated the two germline ends.